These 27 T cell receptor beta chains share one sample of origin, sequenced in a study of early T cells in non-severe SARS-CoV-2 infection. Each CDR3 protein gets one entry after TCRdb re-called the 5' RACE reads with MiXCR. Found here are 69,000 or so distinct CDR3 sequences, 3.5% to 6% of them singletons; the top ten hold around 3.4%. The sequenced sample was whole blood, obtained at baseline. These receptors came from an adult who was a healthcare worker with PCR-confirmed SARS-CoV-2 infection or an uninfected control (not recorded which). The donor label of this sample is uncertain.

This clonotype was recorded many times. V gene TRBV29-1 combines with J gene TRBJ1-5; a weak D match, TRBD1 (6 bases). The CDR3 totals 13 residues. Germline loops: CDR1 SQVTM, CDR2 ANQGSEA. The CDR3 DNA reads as TGCCGGTTGCGGGGGGGGCACGATCAGCCCCAGCATTTT. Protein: CRLRGGHDQPQHF.

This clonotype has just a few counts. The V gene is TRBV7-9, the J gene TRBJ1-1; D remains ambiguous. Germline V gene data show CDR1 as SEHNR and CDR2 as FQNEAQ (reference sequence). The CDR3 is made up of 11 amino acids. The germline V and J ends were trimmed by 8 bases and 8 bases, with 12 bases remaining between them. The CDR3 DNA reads TGTGCCAGCCCTAAGGGCACGGAAGCTTTCTTT. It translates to CASPKGTEAFF.

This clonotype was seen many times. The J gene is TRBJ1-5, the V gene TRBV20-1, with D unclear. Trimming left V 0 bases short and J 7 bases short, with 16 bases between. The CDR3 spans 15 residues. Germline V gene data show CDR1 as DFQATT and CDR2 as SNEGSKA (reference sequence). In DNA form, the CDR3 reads TGCAGTGCTAGAGATGTCGGACCCATCAGCCAGCCCCAGCATTTT. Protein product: CSARDVGPISQPQHF.

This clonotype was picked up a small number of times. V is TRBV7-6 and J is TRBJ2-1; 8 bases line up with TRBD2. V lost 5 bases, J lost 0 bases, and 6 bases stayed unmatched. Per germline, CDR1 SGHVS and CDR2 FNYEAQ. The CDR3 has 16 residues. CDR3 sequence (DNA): TGTGCCAGCAGCAAGCGGGGGACGAGCTCCTACAATGAGCAGTTCTTC. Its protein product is CASSKRGTSSYNEQFF.

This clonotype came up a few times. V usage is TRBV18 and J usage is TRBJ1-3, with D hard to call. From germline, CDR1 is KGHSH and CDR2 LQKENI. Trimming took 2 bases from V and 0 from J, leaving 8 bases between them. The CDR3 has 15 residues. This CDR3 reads CASSPAGSSGNTIYF. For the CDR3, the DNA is TGTGCCAGCTCACCAGCGGGGAGCTCTGGAAACACCATATATTTT.

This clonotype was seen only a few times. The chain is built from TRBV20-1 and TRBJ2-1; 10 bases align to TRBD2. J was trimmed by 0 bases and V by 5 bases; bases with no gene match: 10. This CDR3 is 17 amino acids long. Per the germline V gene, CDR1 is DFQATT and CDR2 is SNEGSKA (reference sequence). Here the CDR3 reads CSARTVAGGYSYNEQFF. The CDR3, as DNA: TGCAGTGCTCGGACCGTAGCGGGGGGTTACTCCTACAATGAGCAGTTCTTC.

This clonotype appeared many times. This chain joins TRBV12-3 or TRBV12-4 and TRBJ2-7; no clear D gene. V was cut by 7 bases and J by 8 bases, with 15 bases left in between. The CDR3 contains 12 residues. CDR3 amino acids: CASMFGLGQQYF. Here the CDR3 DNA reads TGTGCCAGCATGTTCGGGTTAGGCCAGCAGTACTTC.

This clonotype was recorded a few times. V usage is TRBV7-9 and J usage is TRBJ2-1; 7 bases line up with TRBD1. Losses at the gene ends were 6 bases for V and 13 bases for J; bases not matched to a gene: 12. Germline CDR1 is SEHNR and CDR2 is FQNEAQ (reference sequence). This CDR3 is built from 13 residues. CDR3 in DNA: TGTGCCAGCAGGCCGACAGGGCAGAGATACCAGTTCTTC. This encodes CASRPTGQRYQFF. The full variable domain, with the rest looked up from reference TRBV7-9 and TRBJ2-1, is DTGVSQNPRHKITKRGQNVTFRCDPISEHNRLYWYRQTLGQGPEFLTYFQNEAQLEKSRLLSDRFSAERPKGSFSTLEIQRTEQGDSAMYLCASRPTGQRYQFFGPGTRLTVL.

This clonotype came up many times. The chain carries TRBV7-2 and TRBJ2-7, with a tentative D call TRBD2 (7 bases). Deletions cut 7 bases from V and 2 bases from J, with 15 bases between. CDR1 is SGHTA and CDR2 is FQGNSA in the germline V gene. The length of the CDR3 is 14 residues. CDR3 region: CASIPTGGAYEQYF. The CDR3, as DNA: TGTGCCAGCATCCCGACGGGGGGCGCCTACGAGCAGTACTTC.

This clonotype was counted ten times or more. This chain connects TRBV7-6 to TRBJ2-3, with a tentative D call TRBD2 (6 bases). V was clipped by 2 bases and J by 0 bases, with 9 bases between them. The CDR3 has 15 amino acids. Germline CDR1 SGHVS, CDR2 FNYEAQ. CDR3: CASSLTGTSTDTQYF. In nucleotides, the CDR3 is TGTGCCAGCAGCTTAACCGGGACTAGCACAGATACGCAGTATTTT.

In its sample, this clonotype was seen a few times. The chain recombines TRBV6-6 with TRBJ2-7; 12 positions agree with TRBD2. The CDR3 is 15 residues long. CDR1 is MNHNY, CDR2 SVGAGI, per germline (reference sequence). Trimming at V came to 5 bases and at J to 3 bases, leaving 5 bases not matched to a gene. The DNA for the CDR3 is TGTGCCAGCAGTCCCCGGACTAGCGGGGACTACGAGCAGTACTTC. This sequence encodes CASSPRTSGDYEQYF.

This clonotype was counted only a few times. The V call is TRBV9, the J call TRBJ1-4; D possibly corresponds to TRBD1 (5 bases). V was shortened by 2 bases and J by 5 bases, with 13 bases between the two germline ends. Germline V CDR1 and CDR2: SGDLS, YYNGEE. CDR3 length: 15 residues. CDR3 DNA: TGTGCCAGCAGCGTCGAAGGGACCGGCAATGAAAAACTGTTTTTT. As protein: CASSVEGTGNEKLFF.

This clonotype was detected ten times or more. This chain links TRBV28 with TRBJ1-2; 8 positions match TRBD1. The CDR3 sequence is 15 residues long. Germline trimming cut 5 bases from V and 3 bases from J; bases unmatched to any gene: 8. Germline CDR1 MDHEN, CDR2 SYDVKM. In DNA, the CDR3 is TGTGCCAGCAGTGTTCAAGACAGGGGCTACTATGGCTACACCTTC. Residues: CASSVQDRGYYGYTF.

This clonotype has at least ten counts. The CDR3 DNA reads TGTGCCAGCAGCTTACTCTCGGGGGCCACAAACACAGATACGCAGTATTTT. It encodes CASSLLSGATNTDTQYF. The chain couples TRBV7-2 to TRBJ2-3, with D possibly being TRBD1 or TRBD2 (6 bases each). The CDR3 loop spans 17 amino acids. CDR1 SGHTA and CDR2 FQGNSA come from the germline V gene. The germline V and J ends were trimmed by 2 bases and 2 bases, with 17 bases remaining between them.

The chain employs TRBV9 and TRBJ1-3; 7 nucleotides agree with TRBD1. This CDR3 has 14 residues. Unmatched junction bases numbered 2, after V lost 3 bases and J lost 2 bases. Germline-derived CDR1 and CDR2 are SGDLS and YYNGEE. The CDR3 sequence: CASSAGTAGNTIYF. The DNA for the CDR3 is TGTGCCAGCAGCGCCGGGACAGCTGGAAACACCATATATTTT.

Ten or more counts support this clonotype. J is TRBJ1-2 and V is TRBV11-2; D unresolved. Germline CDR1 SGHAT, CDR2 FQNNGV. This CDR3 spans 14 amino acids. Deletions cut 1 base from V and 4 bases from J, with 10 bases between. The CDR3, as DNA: TGTGCCAGCAGCTTAGTCATTCAGTTCTATGGCTACACCTTC. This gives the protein CASSLVIQFYGYTF.

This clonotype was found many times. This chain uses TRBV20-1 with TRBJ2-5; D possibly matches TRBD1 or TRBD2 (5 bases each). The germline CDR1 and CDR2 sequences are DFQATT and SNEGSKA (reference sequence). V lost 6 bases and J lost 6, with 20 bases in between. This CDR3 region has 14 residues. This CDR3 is CSARLWDTGQTQYF. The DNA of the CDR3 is TGCAGTGCCCGGTTATGGGATACGGGGCAGACCCAGTACTTC.

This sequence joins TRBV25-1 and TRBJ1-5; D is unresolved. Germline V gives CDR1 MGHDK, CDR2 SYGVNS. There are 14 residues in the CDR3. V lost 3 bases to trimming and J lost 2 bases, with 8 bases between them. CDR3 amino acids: CASSDSRGNQPQHF. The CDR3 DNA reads TGTGCCAGCAGTGATTCACGGGGCAATCAGCCCCAGCATTTT.

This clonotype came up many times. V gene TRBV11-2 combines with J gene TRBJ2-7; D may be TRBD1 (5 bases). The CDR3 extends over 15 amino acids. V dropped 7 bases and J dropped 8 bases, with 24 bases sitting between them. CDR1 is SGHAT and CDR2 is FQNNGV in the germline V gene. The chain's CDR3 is CASTLIKGFPVQQYF. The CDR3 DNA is TGTGCCAGCACCCTTATTAAGGGGTTCCCGGTGCAGCAGTACTTC.

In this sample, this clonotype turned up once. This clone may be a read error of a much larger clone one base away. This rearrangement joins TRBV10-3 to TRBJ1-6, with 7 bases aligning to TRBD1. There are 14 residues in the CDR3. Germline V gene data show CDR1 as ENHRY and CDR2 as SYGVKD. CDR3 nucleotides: TGTGCCATCAGTTGGGACAGTCGCGATTCATCCCTCCACTTT. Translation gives CAISWDSRDSSLHF.

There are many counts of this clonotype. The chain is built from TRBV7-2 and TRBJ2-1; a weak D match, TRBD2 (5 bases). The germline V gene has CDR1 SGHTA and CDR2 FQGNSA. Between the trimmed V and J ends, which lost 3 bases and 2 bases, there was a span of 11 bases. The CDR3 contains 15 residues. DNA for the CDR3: TGTGCCAGCAGCTTGGACGCCGGGACCTACAATGAGCAGTTCTTC. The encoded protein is CASSLDAGTYNEQFF.

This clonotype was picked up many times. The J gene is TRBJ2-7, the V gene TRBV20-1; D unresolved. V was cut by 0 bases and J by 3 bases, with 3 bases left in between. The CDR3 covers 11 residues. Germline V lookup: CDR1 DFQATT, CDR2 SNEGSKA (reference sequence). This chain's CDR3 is CSARDGYEQYF. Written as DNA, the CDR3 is TGCAGTGCTAGAGATGGCTACGAGCAGTACTTC.

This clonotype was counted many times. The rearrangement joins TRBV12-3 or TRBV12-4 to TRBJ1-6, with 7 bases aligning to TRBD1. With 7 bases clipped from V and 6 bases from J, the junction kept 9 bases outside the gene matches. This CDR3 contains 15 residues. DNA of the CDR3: TGTGCCAGCATTCAAGACGGGACAGCTAATTCACCCCTCCACTTT. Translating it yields CASIQDGTANSPLHF.

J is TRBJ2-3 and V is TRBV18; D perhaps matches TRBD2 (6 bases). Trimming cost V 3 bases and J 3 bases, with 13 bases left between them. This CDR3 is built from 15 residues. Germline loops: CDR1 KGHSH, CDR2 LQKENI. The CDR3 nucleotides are TGTGCCAGCTCACCCCCAATCCGGGGGACAGATACGCAGTATTTT. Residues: CASSPPIRGTDTQYF. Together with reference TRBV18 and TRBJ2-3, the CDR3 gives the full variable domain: NAGVMQNPRHLVRRRGQEARLRCSPMKGHSHVYWYRQLPEEGLKFMVYLQKENIIDESGMPKERFSAEFPKEGPSILRIQQVVRGDSAAYFCASSPPIRGTDTQYFGPGTRLTVL.

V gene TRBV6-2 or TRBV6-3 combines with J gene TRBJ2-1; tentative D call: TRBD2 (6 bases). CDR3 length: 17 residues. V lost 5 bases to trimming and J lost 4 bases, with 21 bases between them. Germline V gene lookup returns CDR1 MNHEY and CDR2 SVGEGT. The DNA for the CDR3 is TGTGCCAGCAGTCCCGGTAGGGGCGGGGAGAGTTACAATGAGCAGTTCTTC. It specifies CASSPGRGGESYNEQFF.

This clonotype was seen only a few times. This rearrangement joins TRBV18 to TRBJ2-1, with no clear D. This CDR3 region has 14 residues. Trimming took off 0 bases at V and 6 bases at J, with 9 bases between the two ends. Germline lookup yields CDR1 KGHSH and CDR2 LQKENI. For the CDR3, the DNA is TGTGCCAGCTCACCACCCACAGTCTTCAATGAGCAGTTCTTC. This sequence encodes CASSPPTVFNEQFF.

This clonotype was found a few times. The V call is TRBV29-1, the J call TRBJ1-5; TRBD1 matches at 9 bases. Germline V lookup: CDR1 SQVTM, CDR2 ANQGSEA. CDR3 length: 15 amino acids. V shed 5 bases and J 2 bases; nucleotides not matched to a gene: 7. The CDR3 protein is CSVSGTGQGNQPQHF. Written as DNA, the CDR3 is TGCAGCGTTTCCGGGACAGGGCAGGGCAATCAGCCCCAGCATTTT.